The clone carrying this TCR beta chain turned up a few times. The antigen remains unidentified. TCRdb keeps only in-frame clones here, not all; method: immunoSEQ multiplex PCR. The data contain around 1.9 million clones, roughly 93% of them singletons. Trimming pared 2 bases from V and 3 bases from J, leaving 2 bases between. The CDR3 spans 12 residues. Germline loops: CDR1 MDHEN, CDR2 SYDVKM. The data were taken from a study of shared clonotypes between healthy human individuals. Study-wide results and limits: Blood alone was sampled, and tissue repertoires likely differ. Clonotypes shared by all four sorted-subset donors had higher generation probabilities than non-shared clonotypes.

As defined, naive CD8 cells were CD45RO-negative and positively selected for CCR7, with terminally differentiated effector memory CD45RA+ cells excluded. The J gene is TRBJ1-5, the V gene TRBV28; no definite D call. The clonotype comes from a man in his late teens or twenties in good health. Some clones in this sample may be carry-over from other donors' samples. Sequenced input: naive CD8+ T cells from PBMCs. CDR3 coding DNA: TGTGCCAGCAGTTTAGCCAATCAGCCCCAGCATTTT. This sequence encodes CASSLANQPQHF.